The rows below give T cell receptor beta chains drawn from one sample of a study of blood T cell repertoires in COVID-19. TCRdb keeps only in-frame clones here, not all; method: immunoSEQ multiplex PCR. The table lists about 73,000 clones, about 86% of them singletons. Sequenced input: peripheral blood. The receptors originated from a man aged 50 to 60 with active COVID-19. Each CDR3 is given with its conserved first and last residue. A D gene is named only where the DNA matches it firmly. Clone size is shown for a subset of rows, as once, few, many or a class of expanded clone.

d_gene,abundance,j_gene,v_gene,CDR3aa,CDR3nt
TRBD2,NA,TRBJ2-1,TRBV5-1,CASSSLSGGPRDEQFF,TGCGCCAGCAGCTCCCTAAGCGGGGGGCCTCGGGATGAGCAGTTCTTC
NA,NA,TRBJ2-1,TRBV6-5,CASSYSSGSAPNEQFF,TGTGCCAGCAGTTACTCGTCGGGTAGCGCGCCCAATGAGCAGTTCTTC
NA,NA,TRBJ2-7,TRBV7-9,CASSLGSGTYEQYF,TGTGCCAGCAGCTTAGGTTCAGGGACCTACGAGCAGTACTTC
TRBD1,NA,TRBJ2-2,TRBV4-2,CASSQGAGGDGELFF,TGTGCCAGCAGCCAAGGGGCAGGGGGCGATGGGGAGCTGTTTTTT
NA,NA,TRBJ2-7,TRBV6-2/TRBV6-3,CASSHTYEQYF,TGTGCCAGCAGTCACACCTACGAGCAGTACTTC
TRBD1,once,TRBJ2-1,TRBV6-1,CASSEFGTGGRSEQFF,TGTGCCAGCAGTGAGTTTGGGACAGGGGGCCGGAGTGAGCAGTTCTTC
NA,NA,TRBJ2-7,TRBV14,CASSGDTLPYEQYF,TGTGCCAGCAGCGGGGACACTTTACCCTACGAGCAGTACTTC
TRBD1,NA,TRBJ1-5,TRBV24-1,CATSDPGTGANQPQHF,TGTGCCACCAGTGACCCCGGGACAGGGGCTAATCAGCCCCAGCATTTT
TRBD2,NA,TRBJ2-2,TRBV7-3,CASSVIAGPTGELFF,TGTGCCAGCAGCGTCATAGCGGGGCCCACCGGGGAGCTGTTTTTT
NA,NA,TRBJ1-3,TRBV28,CASRTGPGTGNTIYF,TGTGCCAGCAGGACAGGCCCGGGTACTGGAAACACCATATATTTT
NA,NA,TRBJ2-3,TRBV3-1/TRBV3-2,CASSPRDFTDTQYF,TGTGCCAGCAGCCCTCGGGACTTCACAGATACGCAGTATTTT
NA,NA,TRBJ2-6,TRBV28,CAQTGANVLTF,TGTGCCCAGACTGGGGCCAACGTCCTGACTTTC
NA,NA,TRBJ2-7,TRBV6-5,CASSSQDGGQVEEQYF,TGTGCCAGCAGTTCTCAGGACGGAGGCCAAGTGGAGGAGCAGTACTTC
TRBD2,NA,TRBJ2-1,TRBV5-4,CASGTSGSHEQFF,TGTGCCAGCGGGACTAGCGGGAGTCATGAGCAGTTCTTC
TRBD2,few,TRBJ2-7,TRBV3-1/TRBV3-2,CASSQDMRGGYPNF,TGTGCCAGCAGCCAAGATATGCGCGGGGGGTACCCGAACTTC
NA,NA,TRBJ2-5,TRBV7-2,CASSLDRRETQYF,TGTGCCAGCAGCTTAGATCGTCGGGAGACCCAGTACTTC